This T cell receptor beta chain was profiled in a study of OX40 agonist ivuxolimab in advanced cancers. Study details: Patients in dose escalation had liver, melanoma, kidney or head and neck cancers. Males comprised approximately 81% of the group, whose mean age was about 61 years (range 23 to 79). Prior anti-PD-1, anti-PD-L1 or anti-CTLA-4 therapy was allowed; roughly 40% had some.

Data came from immunoSEQ multiplex PCR; TCRdb stores just in-frame clones and leaves some out. Among tens of thousands of clones listed, just over 90% were seen once. V was shortened by 6 bases and J by 1 base, with 16 bases between the two germline ends. Germline loops: CDR1 LGHNA, CDR2 YNFKEQ. The CDR3 totals 15 residues. The chain couples TRBV4-2 to TRBJ2-7, with D unclear. The sequence derives from an adult with an advanced solid tumor such as melanoma, head and neck, liver or kidney cancer. Sequencing was performed on CD4+ or CD8+ T cells sorted from blood, taken in a trial of the OX40 agonist ivuxolimab. The CDR3 sequence: CASSRAAGSSYEQYF. In DNA, the CDR3 is TGTGCCAGCAGTCGTGCGGCAGGATCATCCTACGAGCAGTACTTC.